This T cell receptor (beta chain) was sequenced during a study of blood T cell repertoires in COVID-19. Study overall: COVID-19 samples collected from the United States, Italy and Spain covered acute and convalescent phases. T cells, B-cell-depleted T cells, or PBMCs supplied cDNA or gDNA.

Germline trimming cut 8 bases from V and 3 bases from J; bases unmatched to any gene: 0. The CDR3 spans 13 residues. Germline values: CDR1 MNHEY, CDR2 SMNVEV (reference sequence). Authors' data handling: Estimation of nucleated cell counts was performed using reference gene primer amplification. Assay: immunoSEQ multiplex PCR; the TCRdb copy retains only in-frame clones and omits some. V, J and clone size are those of that table, while D and trimming were read from the DNA. This sample has about 140,000 clones, with roughly 84% found just once. This clonotype was obtained from a human donor in a cohort sampled during active COVID-19. The specimen was peripheral blood. The gene calls are TRBV27 and TRBJ2-7, with 14 bases lining up with TRBD2. The chain's CDR3 is CASGTSGGYEQYF. The DNA for the CDR3 is TGTGCCAGCGGGACTAGCGGGGGCTACGAGCAGTACTTC.